This T cell receptor (beta chain) appears in the sequencing data of a study of blood T cell repertoires in COVID-19. Study-level background: COVID-19 samples, acute and convalescent, were from the United States, Italy and Spain. The analysed material was cDNA or gDNA that came from T cells, B-cell-depleted T cells, or PBMCs.

The CDR3 extends over 12 amino acids. Trimming left V 4 bases short and J 7 bases short, with 10 bases between. The V gene's germline CDR1 is LGHDT and CDR2 YNNKEL (reference sequence). Repertoires were generated with immunoSEQ multiplex PCR, while TCRdb's copy carries only in-frame clones and drops some. The sample yields 300,000 or so clones, around 88% seen once. V and J are TRBV3-1 (or the pseudogene TRBV3-2) and TRBJ2-5; TRBD1 might be the D (6 bases). This receptor was obtained from a woman aged 45-65 years with acute or convalescent COVID-19. Sequencing used peripheral blood. CDR3 DNA: TGTGCCAGCAGCCCGGAAGGGGGGACCCAGTACTTC. This translates into CASSPEGGTQYF.